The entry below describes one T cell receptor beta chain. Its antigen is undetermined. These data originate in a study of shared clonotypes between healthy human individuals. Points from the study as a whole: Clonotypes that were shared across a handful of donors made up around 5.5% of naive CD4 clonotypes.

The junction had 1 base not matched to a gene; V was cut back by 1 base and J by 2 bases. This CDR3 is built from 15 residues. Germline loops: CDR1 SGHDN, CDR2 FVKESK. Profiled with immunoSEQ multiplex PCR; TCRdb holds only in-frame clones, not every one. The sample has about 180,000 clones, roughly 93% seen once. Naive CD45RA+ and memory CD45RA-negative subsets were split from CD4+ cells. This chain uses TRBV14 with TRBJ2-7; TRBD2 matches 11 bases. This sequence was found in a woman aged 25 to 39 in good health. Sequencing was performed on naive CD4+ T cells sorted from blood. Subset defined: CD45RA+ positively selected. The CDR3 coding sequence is TGTGCCAGCAGCCAAGCTAGCGGGAGGCCCTACGAGCAGTACTTC. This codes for CASSQASGRPYEQYF.